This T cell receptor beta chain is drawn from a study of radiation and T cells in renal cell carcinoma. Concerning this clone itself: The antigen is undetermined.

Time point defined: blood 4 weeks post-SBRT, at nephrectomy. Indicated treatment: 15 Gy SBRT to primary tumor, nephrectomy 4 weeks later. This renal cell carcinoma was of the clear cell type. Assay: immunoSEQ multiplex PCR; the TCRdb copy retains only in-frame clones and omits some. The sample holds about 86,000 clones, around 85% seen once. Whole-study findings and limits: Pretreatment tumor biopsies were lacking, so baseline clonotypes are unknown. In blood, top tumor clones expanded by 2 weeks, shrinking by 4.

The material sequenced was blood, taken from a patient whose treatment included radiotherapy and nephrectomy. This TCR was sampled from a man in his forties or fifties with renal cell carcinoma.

The chain's CDR3 is CASSVVGRGSYNEQFF. The DNA for the CDR3 is TGTGCCAGCAGCGTAGTAGGACGGGGATCCTACAATGAGCAGTTCTTC. The V and J genes are TRBV9 and TRBJ2-1; possibly TRBD2 for D (5 bases). The CDR3 consists of 16 residues. Germline V gene data show CDR1 as SGDLS and CDR2 as YYNGEE. Trimming removed 0 bases at V and 1 base at J, with 11 bases between.